This TCR beta chain was recorded in a study of T cell responses to AZD1222 COVID-19 vaccine. Study-level results: Targeting of unmutated variant regions was reportedly seen in nearly half of spike-specific TCRs. The sample set comprised mostly white British donors with more females, and clonal diversity was possibly underestimated. The breadth and depth of Spike-specific TCRs increased once two AZD1222 doses had been given.

After removal of 11 bases from V and 0 bases from J, the junction contained 15 bases not matched to a gene. This CDR3 has 16 amino acids. CDR1 is WNHNN, CDR2 SYGVQD, per germline (reference sequence). Sequenced by immunoSEQ multiplex PCR; TCRdb stores in-frame clones only, minus some. Of some 83,000 clones in the sample, about 89% were seen once. This clone was counted once. The antigen is not known. Whether given at about 4 or about 12 weeks, second doses were pooled. This clonotype was obtained from an adult who received the AZD1222 COVID-19 vaccine. The V and J genes are TRBV10-1 and TRBJ2-7; TRBD1 matches at 8 bases. Sequences were derived from peripheral blood, sampled 28 days after the second AZD1222 dose. CDR3 nucleotides: TGCGCCCGCCGCGGACAGGGTGACCTGTACTCCTACGAGCAGTACTTC. Its translation is CARRGQGDLYSYEQYF.